The source of this T cell receptor (beta chain) is a study of blood T cell repertoires in COVID-19. The CDR3 totals 13 residues. Trimming took 0 bases from V and 0 from J, leaving 5 bases between them. CDR1 is GTSNPN and CDR2 is SVGIG in the germline V gene (reference sequence). Clinical history as reported by participants underpinned cohort assignment. Generated by immunoSEQ multiplex PCR, the TCRdb table keeps only in-frame clones and is missing some. The sample has about 170,000 clones; approximately 87% are singletons. Sequenced: PBMCs or T cells enriched from blood (not recorded which). V and J are TRBV30 and TRBJ1-1; D remains ambiguous. The TCR was taken from a woman aged 45-65 years who had recovered from COVID-19. In DNA form, the CDR3 reads TGTGCCTGGAGTGTTCAGGTGAACACTGAAGCTTTCTTT. This codes for CAWSVQVNTEAFF.